The 25 T cell receptor beta chains below come from one sample, sequenced in a study of CD8 T cells in Susac syndrome (dated by TCRdb to about 2019). Preparation of the library involved the immunoSEQ multiplex PCR assay. RNA was extracted using the RNeasy kit, and about 0.45 to 1 microgram was reverse transcribed with random hexamers. TCRdb cleaned the public reads at Q25 with fastp, built clones with MiXCR and kept in-frame beta chains. Rows are unified per CDR3 protein, each entry keeping the most common DNA and genes. The sample table lists 250,000 to 300,000 distinct CDR3 sequences, about 82% of them with a count of one. The top ten hold 0.2% to 0.25% of the sample. The sequenced material came from CD8+ T cells from PBMCs. These receptors all come from a human donor with multiple sclerosis.

The chain carries TRBV3-1 and TRBJ2-2; 9 bases line up with TRBD2. The ends lost 0 bases at V and 3 bases at J; junction bases unmatched: 8. Per germline, CDR1 LGHDT and CDR2 YNNKEL (reference sequence). The CDR3 contains 18 residues. CDR3 in amino acids: CASSQDSLVAGDTGELFF. The CDR3 nucleotides are TGTGCCAGCAGCCAAGATAGTTTGGTAGCGGGAGACACCGGGGAGCTGTTTTTT.

This chain uses TRBV7-2 with TRBJ2-3; the match to TRBD2 covers 7 bases. The ends lost 3 bases at V and 4 bases at J; junction bases unmatched: 10. Germline lookup yields CDR1 SGHTA and CDR2 FQGNSA. The CDR3 loop spans 16 amino acids. The CDR3 region has the DNA TGTGCCAGCAGCTTCCCCGGGGAGGGTGACGCAGATACGCAGTATTTT. This codes for CASSFPGEGDADTQYF.

This clonotype was detected a few times. The rearrangement joins TRBV28 to TRBJ2-5, with TRBD2 as a possible D gene (5 bases). The CDR3 totals 14 residues. Looked up from germline, CDR1 is MDHEN and CDR2 is SYDVKM. V gave up 4 bases and J gave up 1 base, with 10 bases separating them. The CDR3 spells CASSYVRGQETQYF. For the CDR3, the DNA is TGTGCCAGCAGTTACGTACGGGGCCAAGAGACCCAGTACTTC.

The chain joins TRBV7-2 to TRBJ2-5, with unresolved D. V lost 3 bases to trimming and J lost 5 bases, with 19 bases between them. The V gene's germline CDR1 is SGHTA and CDR2 FQGNSA. The CDR3 is 16 amino acids. The CDR3 DNA reads as TGTGCCAGCAGCTTCCGCAGCGCCCGAAGTTGGGAGACCCAGTACTTC. This translates into CASSFRSARSWETQYF.

The chain combines TRBV28 with TRBJ2-1; 10 bases map to TRBD2. CDR3 length equals 14 residues. Unmatched junction bases numbered 13, after V lost 5 bases and J lost 15 bases. Germline values: CDR1 MDHEN, CDR2 SYDVKM. The CDR3 DNA reads TGTGCCAGCAGTCCCGATGGGGAGCGGGAGGGCCCGTTCTTC. Protein: CASSPDGEREGPFF.

The gene calls are TRBV28 and TRBJ2-2; no clear D. The V gene's germline CDR1 is MDHEN and CDR2 SYDVKM. The CDR3 runs 14 residues. Trimming cost V 6 bases and J 4 bases, with 12 bases left between them. As DNA, the CDR3 is TGTGCCAGCAGACCCGATCCAGGCACCGGGGAGCTGTTTTTT. Translating it yields CASRPDPGTGELFF.

CDR3 coding DNA: TGTGCCAGCAGCCATGACAGGGGGCTGGGGACTACCTGCGAGCAGTACTTC. Protein product: CASSHDRGLGTTCEQYF. This rearrangement joins TRBV7-9 to TRBJ2-7; 10 bases match TRBD1. The CDR3 length is 17 residues. In germline, CDR1 is SEHNR, CDR2 FQNEAQ (reference sequence). J was trimmed by 6 bases and V by 5 bases; bases with no gene match: 16. Filled out from reference TRBV7-9 and TRBJ2-7, the complete variable domain reads DTGVSQNPRHKITKRGQNVTFRCDPISEHNRLYWYRQTLGQGPEFLTYFQNEAQLEKSRLLSDRFSAERPKGSFSTLEIQRTEQGDSAMYLCASSHDRGLGTTCEQYFGPGTRLTVT.

V usage is TRBV4-3 and J usage is TRBJ2-7; 8 positions agree with TRBD2. The CDR3 consists of 15 residues. Trimming cost V 1 base and J 4 bases; bases outside gene matches: 6. Germline lookup yields CDR1 LGHNA and CDR2 YSLEER. This chain's CDR3 is CASSQAPASGYEQYF. CDR3 bases: TGCGCCAGCAGCCAAGCGCCGGCTAGCGGGTACGAGCAGTACTTC.

The CDR3 region is CATSGGKTGETQYF. CDR3 coding DNA: TGTGCCACCAGTGGAGGGAAAACAGGGGAGACCCAGTACTTC. J is TRBJ2-5 and V is TRBV24-1, with a possible D match to TRBD1 (6 bases). The CDR3 spans 14 residues. From germline, CDR1 is KGHDR and CDR2 SFDVKD. Trimming shortened V by 5 bases and J by 5 bases, and 14 bases separated the two germline ends.

Remarks on this clonotype: An end of the junction differs from the germline gene, which may be a read error. The rearrangement uses TRBV5-6 and TRBJ2-3; TRBD1 or TRBD2 may be the D gene (5 bases each). CDR1 and CDR2 from the germline V gene are SGHDT and YYEEEE. This CDR3 is built from 12 residues. CDR3 sequence reads: CASSFSGTAHYF. CDR3 bases: TGTGCCAGCAGCTTCTCCGGGACCGCGCACTATTTT.

This chain uses TRBV7-8 with TRBJ2-3, with D unclear. The CDR3 sequence is 16 residues long. Germline CDR1 reads SGHVS; CDR2 reads FQNEAQ. Trimming pared 1 base from V and 1 base from J, leaving 12 bases between. The CDR3 spells CASSLDYLVGTDTQYF. CDR3 in DNA: TGTGCCAGCAGCTTAGATTACTTGGTTGGCACAGATACGCAGTATTTT. The full variable domain, in which reference TRBV7-8 and TRBJ2-3 provide the parts outside the CDR3, is GAGVSQSPRYKVAKRGQDVALRCDPISGHVSLFWYQQALGQGPEFLTYFQNEAQLDKSGLPSDRFFAERPEGSVSTLKIQRTQQEDSAVYLCASSLDYLVGTDTQYFGPGTRLTVL.

The V call is TRBV15, the J call TRBJ2-2, with D tentatively TRBD2 (6 bases). Germline lookup yields CDR1 LNHNV and CDR2 YYDKDF (reference sequence). V was cut by 0 bases and J by 7 bases, with 15 bases left in between. The CDR3 runs to 16 residues. The CDR3 DNA reads as TGTGCCACCAGCAGAGATGGCGCGGGATCTGGCGGGGAGCTGTTTTTT. Protein: CATSRDGAGSGGELFF.

V usage is TRBV27 and J usage is TRBJ2-7; TRBD2 matches at 8 bases. CDR3 length equals 17 residues. The V segment lost 0 bases and the J segment 2 bases; nucleotides outside the gene matches: 9. Germline V lookup: CDR1 MNHEY, CDR2 SMNVEV (reference sequence). The CDR3 here is CASSLSGLAGYAYEQYF. The CDR3 DNA follows: TGTGCCAGCAGTTTATCCGGGCTAGCGGGTTATGCCTACGAGCAGTACTTC.

J is TRBJ2-1 and V is TRBV15, with no clear D. The germline V gene encodes CDR1 LNHNV and CDR2 YYDKDF (reference sequence). The ends were cut back, 5 bases at V and 10 bases at J, with 6 bases in the middle. This CDR3 spans 10 amino acids. Here the CDR3 DNA reads TGTGCCACCAGCGGCCAGGAGCAGTTCTTC. This encodes CATSGQEQFF.

This chain links TRBV7-9 with TRBJ1-4; the D is unclear. The germline CDR1 and CDR2 sequences are SEHNR and FQNEAQ (reference sequence). The CDR3 totals 14 residues. Deletions cut 5 bases from V and 8 bases from J, with 15 bases between. CDR3 nucleotide sequence: TGTGCCAGCAGCCCAGTTGGAGGGCGGGAAAAACTGTTTTTT. Translating it yields CASSPVGGREKLFF.

The chain has TRBV7-9 and TRBJ2-7, with 7 bases that match TRBD2. Germline CDR1 reads SEHNR; CDR2 reads FQNEAQ (reference sequence). The CDR3 extends over 15 amino acids. Trimming removed 5 bases from V and 3 bases from J; junction bases left unmatched: 10. The CDR3 nucleotides are TGTGCCAGCAGCCCAACCGGGACTACCGACTACGAGCAGTACTTC. It yields the protein CASSPTGTTDYEQYF.

V usage is TRBV12-3 or TRBV12-4 and J usage is TRBJ2-7; D not resolved. This CDR3 has 14 amino acids. The V end lost 5 bases, the J end lost 0 bases, and 11 bases lay between the germline ends. CDR3 in amino acids: CASSPTASSYEQYF. The CDR3 DNA follows: TGTGCCAGCAGTCCTACAGCTTCCTCCTACGAGCAGTACTTC.

The chain recombines TRBV7-8 with TRBJ2-7, with 11 bases that match TRBD1. Looked up from germline, CDR1 is SGHVS and CDR2 is FQNEAQ. The CDR3 has 17 amino acids. V lost 1 base, J lost 0 bases, and 5 bases stayed unmatched. The chain's CDR3 is CASSLGTGGLLSYEQYF. CDR3 DNA: TGTGCCAGCAGCTTAGGGACAGGGGGCCTCCTCTCCTACGAGCAGTACTTC.

The genes are TRBV18 and TRBJ1-2; D not resolved. The germline V gene encodes CDR1 KGHSH and CDR2 LQKENI. The CDR3 loop spans 17 amino acids. Trimming took off 0 bases at V and 8 bases at J, with 22 bases between the two ends. The CDR3 DNA reads as TGTGCCAGCTCACCACCGCCGGCTGACTCCTTAATGGGGGGCTACACCTTC. It codes for CASSPPPADSLMGGYTF.

The chain uses TRBV5-1 and TRBJ2-5, with 10 bases fitting TRBD2. The CDR3 has 19 residues. Germline V gene lookup returns CDR1 SGHRS and CDR2 YFSETQ. Germline trimming cut 3 bases from V and 0 bases from J; bases unmatched to any gene: 14. CDR3 DNA sequence: TGCGCCAGCAGCTGGGGCTGGACTAGCGGTTACCAGTACCAAGAGACCCAGTACTTC. Translated: CASSWGWTSGYQYQETQYF.

CDR3 bases: TGCAGTGCTAGAGAATGGTTTCTTAGCACAGATACGCAGTATTTT. It encodes CSAREWFLSTDTQYF. The chain uses TRBV20-1 and TRBJ2-3; D call uncertain. Deletions cut 0 bases from V and 0 bases from J, with 10 bases between. CDR1 and CDR2 (germline): DFQATT, SNEGSKA (reference sequence). The CDR3 is made up of 15 amino acids.

This sequence joins TRBV7-9 and TRBJ2-7, with 7 bases lining up with TRBD1. CDR1 SEHNR and CDR2 FQNEAQ come from the germline V gene (reference sequence). The CDR3 is 14 residues long. J gave up 2 bases and V 5 bases, and 6 bases lay outside the gene matches. CDR3 region: CASSQTGTAYEQYF. CDR3 in DNA: TGTGCCAGCAGCCAGACCGGGACAGCCTACGAGCAGTACTTC.

This chain joins TRBV5-4 and TRBJ2-3; possible D gene TRBD2, 5 bases. The length of the CDR3 is 16 residues. Trimming took 0 bases from V and 5 from J, leaving 16 bases between them. Germline CDR1 reads SGHNT; CDR2 reads YYREEE (reference sequence). The CDR3 sequence is CASSLGELVWGDTQYF. In nucleotides, the CDR3 is TGTGCCAGCAGCTTGGGGGAACTAGTGTGGGGAGATACGCAGTATTTT.

This rearrangement joins TRBV4-3 to TRBJ2-7, with TRBD1 matching 11 bases. Per the germline V gene, CDR1 is LGHNA and CDR2 is YSLEER. The CDR3 runs 16 residues. Germline trimming cut 0 bases from V and 4 bases from J; bases unmatched to any gene: 5. The CDR3 spells CASSQDRGTGGYEQYF. DNA of the CDR3: TGCGCCAGCAGCCAAGATAGAGGGACAGGGGGTTACGAGCAGTACTTC.

The chain carries TRBV10-3 and TRBJ1-1, with TRBD1 matching over 7 bases. With 0 bases clipped from V and 6 bases from J, the junction kept 1 base outside the gene matches. This CDR3 has 13 residues. From germline, CDR1 is ENHRY and CDR2 SYGVKD. CDR3 protein: CAISESGGAEAFF. In DNA, the CDR3 is TGTGCCATCAGTGAGTCAGGGGGCGCTGAAGCTTTCTTT.